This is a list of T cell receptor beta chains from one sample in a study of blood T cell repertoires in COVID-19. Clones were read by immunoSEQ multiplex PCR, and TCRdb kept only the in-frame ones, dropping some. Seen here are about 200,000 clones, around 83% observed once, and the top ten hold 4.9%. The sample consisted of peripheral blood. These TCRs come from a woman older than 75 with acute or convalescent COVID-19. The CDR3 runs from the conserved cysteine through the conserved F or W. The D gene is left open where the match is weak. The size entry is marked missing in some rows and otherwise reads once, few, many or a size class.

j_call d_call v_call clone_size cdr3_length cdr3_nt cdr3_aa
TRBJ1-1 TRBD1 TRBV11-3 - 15 TGTGCCAGCAGCTTAGGAGGGGGCGCGGAGACTGAAGCTTTCTTT CASSLGGGAETEAFF
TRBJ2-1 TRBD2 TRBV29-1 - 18 TGCAGCGCCGAGGGACTAGCGGGTCCCTTAAGCTCCTACAATGAGCAGTTCTTC CSAEGLAGPLSSYNEQFF
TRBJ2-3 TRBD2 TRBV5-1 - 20 TGCGCCAGCAGCGCGACTGATCCGATACTAGCGGGAGACCACACAGATACGCAGTATTTT CASSATDPILAGDHTDTQYF
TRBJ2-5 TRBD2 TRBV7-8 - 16 TGTGCCAGCAGACGAACTAGCGGGGCCGCTGGGGAGACCCAGTACTTC CASRRTSGAAGETQYF
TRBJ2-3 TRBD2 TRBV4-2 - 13 TGTGCCAGCAGCCAGGGGGGGGGACTGCAGCAGTATTTT CASSQGGGLQQYF
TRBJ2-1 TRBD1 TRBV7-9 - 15 TGTGCCAGCAGCTTGGGACAGGGTTCCTACAATGAGCAGTTCTTC CASSLGQGSYNEQFF
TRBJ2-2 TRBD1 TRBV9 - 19 TGTGCCAGCAGCGAACCCACGGGACAGCTAGCTGGGAACACCGGGGAGCTGTTTTTT CASSEPTGQLAGNTGELFF
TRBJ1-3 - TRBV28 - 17 TGTGCCAGCACCTTTGAGATGGGGGGGTCCTCTGGAAACACCATATATTTT CASTFEMGGSSGNTIYF
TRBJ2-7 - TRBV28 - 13 TGTGCCAGCAGGGGGGGACCCCCCTACGAGCAGTACTTC CASRGGPPYEQYF
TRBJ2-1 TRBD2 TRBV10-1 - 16 TGCGCCAGCAGTCGAGAGGGTAGGCGGGAGTGCAATGAGCAGTTCTTC CASSREGRRECNEQFF
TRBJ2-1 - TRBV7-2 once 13 TGTGCCAGCAGCTTATCGGAGTACAATGAGCAGTTCTTC CASSLSEYNEQFF
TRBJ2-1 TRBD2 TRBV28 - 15 TGTGCCAGCAATCCGGGAGGGAGCTCCTACAATGAGCAGTTCTTC CASNPGGSSYNEQFF
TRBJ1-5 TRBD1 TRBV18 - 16 TGTGCCAGCTCAACCTATCGGACAGGGCGGGGGCAGCCCCAGCATTTT CASSTYRTGRGQPQHF
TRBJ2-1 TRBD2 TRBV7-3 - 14 TGTGCCAGCAGCCCTATCCGGGAGGTAAATGAGCAGTTCTTC CASSPIREVNEQFF
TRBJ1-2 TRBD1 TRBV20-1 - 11 TGCAGTGCTACGGACAGGGTCCGCTACACCTTC CSATDRVRYTF
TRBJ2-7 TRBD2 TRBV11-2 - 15 TGTGCCAGCAGCACGACTAGCGGGGGGTCCTACGAGCAGTACTTC CASSTTSGGSYEQYF
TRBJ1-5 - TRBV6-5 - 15 TGTGCCAGCAGTTGGACGGCCCAGACAGATCAGCCCCAGCATTTT CASSWTAQTDQPQHF
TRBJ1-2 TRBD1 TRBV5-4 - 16 TGTGCCAGCAGCCCGCCTGGGCAGGGGGCTATATATGGCTACACCTTC CASSPPGQGAIYGYTF
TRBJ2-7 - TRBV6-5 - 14 TGTGCCAGCACCAGAAACTACGCCGCCTACGAGCAGTACTTC CASTRNYAAYEQYF
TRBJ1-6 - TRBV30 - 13 TGTGCCTGGGATATAGGGAGTAATTCACCCCTCCACTTT CAWDIGSNSPLHF
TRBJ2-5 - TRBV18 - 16 TGTGCCAGCTCACCAATGGGCAGGGGAATAGGAGAGACCCAGTACTTC CASSPMGRGIGETQYF
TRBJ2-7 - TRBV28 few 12 TGTGCCAGCAGTCTTTCCTCCTACGAGCAGTACTTC CASSLSSYEQYF
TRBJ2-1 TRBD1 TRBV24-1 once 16 TGTGCCACCAGTGATTTGGACCTACAGGGGGACAATGAGCAGTTCTTC CATSDLDLQGDNEQFF
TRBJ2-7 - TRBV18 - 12 TGTGCCAGCTCACCATCCGGAGACGAGCAGTACTTC CASSPSGDEQYF
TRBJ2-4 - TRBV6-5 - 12 TGTGCCAGCGGGCAGACCCAAAACATTCAGTACTTC CASGQTQNIQYF
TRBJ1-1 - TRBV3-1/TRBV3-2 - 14 TGTGCCAGCAGCCTTTCCACACCTTACACTGAAGCTTTCTTT CASSLSTPYTEAFF
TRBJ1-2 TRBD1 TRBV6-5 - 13 TGTGCCAGCAGCCCGGGACAGGGATTTGGCTACACCTTC CASSPGQGFGYTF
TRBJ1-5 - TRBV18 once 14 TGTGCCAGCTCACCATCGAGGCTTGAACAGCCCCAGCATTTT CASSPSRLEQPQHF
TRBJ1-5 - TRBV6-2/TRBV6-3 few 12 TGTGCCAGCAGTTATTTAGTACAGCCCCAGCATTTT CASSYLVQPQHF
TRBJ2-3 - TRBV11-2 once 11 TGTGCCAGCAGCGGAGGGGATACGCAGTATTTT CASSGGDTQYF
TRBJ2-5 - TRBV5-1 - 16 TGCGCCAGCAGCTTGACATCCGGGGGATCACAAGAGACCCAGTACTTC CASSLTSGGSQETQYF
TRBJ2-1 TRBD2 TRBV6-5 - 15 TGTGCCAGCAGGGGACAGGGACTAGCGGACAATGAGCAGTTCTTC CASRGQGLADNEQFF
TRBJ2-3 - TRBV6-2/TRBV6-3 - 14 TGTGCCAGCAGTCGGGACTTAAACACAGATACGCAGTATTTT CASSRDLNTDTQYF
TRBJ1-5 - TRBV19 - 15 TGTGCCAGTAGTATAGAAAACTCCTCCCGTCAGCCCCAGCATTTT CASSIENSSRQPQHF
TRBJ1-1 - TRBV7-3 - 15 TGTGCCAGCAGCTTAATCGTCAGAATGAACACTGAAGCTTTCTTT CASSLIVRMNTEAFF
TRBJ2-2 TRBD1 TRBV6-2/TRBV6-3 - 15 TGTGCCAGCAGTTACCGGGACAGGTACACCGGGGAGCTGTTTTTT CASSYRDRYTGELFF
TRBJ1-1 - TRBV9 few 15 TGTGCCAGCAGCGTATTACAGGGAGTAAACACTGAAGCTTTCTTT CASSVLQGVNTEAFF
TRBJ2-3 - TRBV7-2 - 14 TGTGCCAGCAGCTTAATAGACTTCACAGATACGCAGTATTTT CASSLIDFTDTQYF
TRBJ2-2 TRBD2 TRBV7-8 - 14 TGTGCCAGCAGCTTATGGGGGGGGACCGGGGAGCTGTTTTTT CASSLWGGTGELFF
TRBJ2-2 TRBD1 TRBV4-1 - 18 TGCGCCAGCAGCCGACCCCCCGGACAGGGGGATAACACCGGGGAGCTGTTTTTT CASSRPPGQGDNTGELFF
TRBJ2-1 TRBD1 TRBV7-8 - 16 TGTGCCAGCAGCCCCGGGACAGTCATTACCTACAATGAGCAGTTCTTC CASSPGTVITYNEQFF
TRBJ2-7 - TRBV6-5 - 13 TGTGCCAGCAGGCGCGGGGCTACTGGGGAGCAGTACTTC CASRRGATGEQYF
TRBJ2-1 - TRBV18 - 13 TGTGCCAGCTCACCACTAGCTAACAATGAGCAGTTCTTC CASSPLANNEQFF
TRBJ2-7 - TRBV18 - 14 TGTGCCAGCTCACCATTACAGCGGACCTACGAGCAGTACTTC CASSPLQRTYEQYF
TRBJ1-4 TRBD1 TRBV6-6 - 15 TGTGCCAGCAGTTCGGAATCCCTACAGGGGGGAAAACTGTTTTTT CASSSESLQGGKLFF
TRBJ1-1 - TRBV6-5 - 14 TGTGCCAGCACCCCAACGGGGGGAGGCACTGAAGCTTTCTTT CASTPTGGGTEAFF
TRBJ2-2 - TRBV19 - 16 TGTGCCAGTAGTATACTCCCGATGGTAGGGAGTGGGGAGCTGTTTTTT CASSILPMVGSGELFF
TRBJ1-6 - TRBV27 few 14 TGTGCCAGCGGTGGCAGGGTAGATTATTCACCCCTCCACTTT CASGGRVDYSPLHF
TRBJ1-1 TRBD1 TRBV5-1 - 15 TGCGCCAGCAGCTTGTCCGGGACAGGGAACACTGAAACTTTCTTT CASSLSGTGNTETFF
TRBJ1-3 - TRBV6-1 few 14 TGTGCCAGCAGTGAGACCCAGGTGGGAAACACCATATATTTT CASSETQVGNTIYF
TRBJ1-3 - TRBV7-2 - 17 TGTGCCAGCAGCTTGAGAGGAGGCGGAGCCTCTGGAAACACCATATATTTT CASSLRGGGASGNTIYF
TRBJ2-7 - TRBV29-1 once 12 TGCAGCGTTGCAGGGGAGAGCAGGGAGCAGTACTTC CSVAGESREQYF
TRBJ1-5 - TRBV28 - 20 TGTGCCAGCAGCCCTAGGGATAAACCGACAAACCGGGGGGCCAATCAGCCCCAGCATTTT CASSPRDKPTNRGANQPQHF
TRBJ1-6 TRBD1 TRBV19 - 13 TGTGCCAGTACAGGGACAGCGAATTCACCCCTCCACTTT CASTGTANSPLHF